This TCR beta chain was found in a study of regulatory T cells in long-lasting Graves disease. Study observations and caveats: What was studied was peripheral blood only, and not thyroid tissue. A greater number of public clonotypes (about 3,000) was shared by persistent patients than by new patients (roughly 880). Compared with new cases, persistent Graves' patients showed reduced TCR diversity.

Indicated time point: persistent/refractory GD, antithyroid drugs over 5 years with positive TRAb. Making the TCR library involved RNA that had been extracted from PBMCs. V lost 4 bases and J 5 bases, leaving 18 bases between the germline ends. The CDR3 loop spans 15 amino acids. Per the germline V gene, CDR1 is MNHEY and CDR2 is SVGAGI. This clonotype was recorded once. Its cognate antigen is unknown. With a much larger clone just one base away, this may be a read error. iRepertoire HTBI primers and Arm-PCR of CDR3 regions built TCR beta libraries. TCRdb redid the calling of the multiplex PCR reads with MiXCR, one entry per CDR3 protein. The sample carries approximately 440,000 distinct CDR3 sequences, around 24% recorded once.

The TCR was taken from a female donor with Graves disease. The sequencing here drew on peripheral blood mononuclear cells (PBMCs), taken when the disease was refractory, from a patient treated with antithyroid drugs. V and J are TRBV6-5 and TRBJ2-7, with D tentatively TRBD1 (6 bases). CDR3 bases: TGTGCCAGCAGTTCCCCTAAAGCCAGGGGTGACGAGCAGTACTTC. It translates to CASSSPKARGDEQYF.